This TCR beta chain was retrieved from a study of T cell repertoires in cytomegalovirus infection. From the reads, TCRdb called clonotypes with MiXCR, one entry per CDR3 protein. This table has hundreds of thousands of distinct CDR3 sequences, roughly 36% appearing once. The V and J ends lost 3 bases and 8 bases respectively, with 17 bases between them. The CDR3 is 15 residues long. Germline loops: CDR1 LGHNA, CDR2 YNFKEQ. The sample holds a few counts of this clonotype. Its matching antigen is unknown. The chain carries TRBV4-2 and TRBJ2-1, with D possibly matching TRBD1 (6 bases). The sequence was collected from a human donor in good health (CMV status not recorded). Some clones in this sample may be carry-over from other donors' samples. Sample: cultured PBMCs, taken from culture after CMV antigen stimulation. CDR3 loop: CASSQSDSSKDEQFF. The CDR3 DNA is TGTGCCAGCAGCCAGTCGGACAGCTCTAAGGATGAGCAGTTCTTC.